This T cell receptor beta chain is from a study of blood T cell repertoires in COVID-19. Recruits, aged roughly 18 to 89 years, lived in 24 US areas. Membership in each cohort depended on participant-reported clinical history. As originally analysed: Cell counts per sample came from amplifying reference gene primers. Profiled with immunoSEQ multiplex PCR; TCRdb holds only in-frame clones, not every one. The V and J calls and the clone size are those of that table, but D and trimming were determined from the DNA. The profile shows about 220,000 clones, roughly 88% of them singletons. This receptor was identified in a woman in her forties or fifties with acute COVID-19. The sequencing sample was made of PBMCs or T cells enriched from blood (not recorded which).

The CDR3 here is CASSSGTSLYEQYF. The CDR3 DNA is TGTGCCAGCAGTTCCGGGACTAGCTTATACGAGCAGTACTTC. The chain couples TRBV27 to TRBJ2-7; 9 bases are a match to TRBD2. Germline CDR1 reads MNHEY; CDR2 reads SMNVEV (reference sequence). The CDR3 contains 14 residues. The V segment lost 4 bases and the J segment 4 bases; nucleotides outside the gene matches: 5.